The rows below give T cell receptor beta chains drawn from one sample of a study of T cell changes during pregnancy in multiple sclerosis. Repertoires were generated with immunoSEQ multiplex PCR, while TCRdb's copy carries only in-frame clones and drops some. The table includes 100,000 to 140,000 clones, 85% to 95% detected once. Here the sequenced sample was peripheral blood, taken in the third trimester of pregnancy. All receptors derive from a female donor in good health, enrolled as a control in a pregnancy study. Both conserved end residues are part of each CDR3. Fields, in order: clone size, D gene, J gene, V gene, CDR3 protein, CDR3 DNA. The D gene is left open where the match is weak. Size is omitted from some rows. Given values are once, few, many or a class for expanded clones.

-	TRBD1	TRBJ2-1	TRBV19	CASTGGQGRQFF	TGTGCCAGTACGGGGGGACAGGGGAGGCAGTTCTTC
-	-	TRBJ1-4	TRBV11-2	CASSLSGEKLFF	TGTGCCAGCAGCTTGTCAGGTGAAAAACTGTTTTTT
once	-	TRBJ2-7	TRBV6-5	CASSYMASYEQYF	TGTGCCAGCAGTTATATGGCTTCCTACGAGCAGTACTTC
-	-	TRBJ1-1	TRBV7-8	CASSLDRGTYTEAFF	TGTGCCAGCAGCTTAGACCGGGGGACTTACACTGAAGCTTTCTTT
-	TRBD1	TRBJ1-2	TRBV5-1	CASSPTTGGDNYGYTF	TGCGCCAGCAGCCCCACGACAGGGGGGGATAACTATGGCTACACCTTC
once	-	TRBJ1-1	TRBV19	CRNSSRMNTEAFF	TGTAGAAACAGTAGTAGAATGAACACTGAAGCTTTCTTT
-	-	TRBJ1-5	TRBV10-3	CAKGSLTDQPQHF	TGTGCCAAAGGTAGCCTGACAGATCAGCCCCAGCATTTT
once	TRBD1	TRBJ1-2	TRBV7-2	CASSRDRGYGYTF	TGTGCCAGCAGCCGGGACAGGGGATATGGCTACACCTTC
-	TRBD1	TRBJ1-2	TRBV6-5	CASSRDRVVGYTF	TGTGCCAGCAGCCGGGACAGGGTGGTCGGCTACACCTTC
-	-	TRBJ1-5	TRBV27	CASSPVYNQPQHF	TGTGCCAGCAGTCCCGTTTACAATCAGCCCCAGCATTTT
-	-	TRBJ1-5	TRBV30	CAWSVQDYSNQPQHF	TGTGCCTGGAGTGTCCAGGACTATAGCAATCAGCCCCAGCATTTT
few	-	TRBJ1-6	TRBV7-8	CASSSQSRGYNSPLHF	TGTGCCAGCAGCTCTCAATCCAGGGGATATAATTCACCCCTCCACTTT
-	-	TRBJ1-2	TRBV6-1	CASSERTDYYDYTF	TGTGCCAGCAGTGAAAGGACAGACTACTATGACTACACCTTC
-	-	TRBJ2-7	TRBV19	CASSIDPTYEQYF	TGTGCCAGTAGTATAGATCCCACCTACGAGCAGTACTTC
-	-	TRBJ2-3	TRBV5-1	CASSWAQLTDTQYF	TGCGCCAGCAGTTGGGCTCAGCTCACAGATACGCAGTATTTT